These 22 T cell receptor beta chains came from one sample sequenced in a study of OX40 agonist ivuxolimab in advanced cancers. The library was prepared using the immunoSEQ multiplex PCR assay. The table comes from immuneACCESS by way of TCRdb, which keeps in-frame sequences with V and J called. Part of the clones is missing from these tables; in studies checked, under half for an unresolved V gene and the rest for unknown reasons. For this sample there are tens of thousands of clones; around 87% appear just once. 16% of the sample is in the top ten clones. This specimen was CD4+ or CD8+ T cells sorted from blood, taken in a trial of the OX40 agonist ivuxolimab. The receptor source for this set is an adult with an advanced solid tumor such as melanoma, head and neck, liver or kidney cancer.

This chain uses TRBV5-6 with TRBJ2-5; D call uncertain. Trimming cost V 2 bases and J 2 bases, with 7 bases left between them. The CDR3 covers 13 residues. Germline assignment: CDR1 SGHDT and CDR2 YYEEEE. The CDR3 here is CASSFREQETQYF. CDR3 sequence (DNA): TGTGCCAGCAGCTTCCGAGAGCAAGAGACCCAGTACTTC.

This sequence joins TRBV28 and TRBJ1-1, with 9 bases matching TRBD1. The V and J ends lost 7 bases and 0 bases, in that order; junction bases with no gene match: 3. Germline V CDR1 and CDR2: MDHEN, SYDVKM. This CDR3 comprises 14 residues. In DNA, the CDR3 is TGTGCCAGCATCACAGGGGGCGTGAACACTGAAGCTTTCTTT. It encodes CASITGGVNTEAFF.

The chain is built from TRBV6-5 and TRBJ2-7; TRBD1 matches 12 bases. The germline V gene encodes CDR1 MNHEY and CDR2 SVGAGI. J was trimmed by 5 bases and V by 5 bases; bases with no gene match: 4. CDR3 size: 14 residues. The CDR3 reads CASSRDRGLDEQYF. CDR3 bases: TGTGCCAGCAGTCGGGACAGGGGGCTCGACGAGCAGTACTTC.

This chain links TRBV27 with TRBJ2-1; D gene ambiguous. V was shortened by 6 bases and J by 0 bases, with 18 bases between the two germline ends. This CDR3 has 17 residues. CDR1 is MNHEY, CDR2 SMNVEV, per germline (reference sequence). The CDR3 reads CASSHPRRRGSYNEQFF. In nucleotides, the CDR3 is TGTGCCAGCAGCCACCCTAGACGGAGAGGCTCCTACAATGAGCAGTTCTTC.

This chain joins TRBV4-1 and TRBJ2-1; D is perhaps TRBD1 (9 bases). Trimming removed 4 bases at V and 9 bases at J, with 19 bases between. CDR1 is MGHRA and CDR2 is YSYEKL in the germline V gene. The CDR3 runs 15 residues. The CDR3 loop is CASSLAGQGRGEQFF. The CDR3 DNA sequence: TGCGCCAGCAGCCTAGCGGGACAGGGTCGTGGTGAGCAGTTCTTC.

This chain connects TRBV5-1 to TRBJ1-4; D may be TRBD1 (5 bases). From germline, CDR1 is SGHRS and CDR2 YFSETQ. CDR3 size: 14 residues. V was clipped by 3 bases and J by 0 bases, with 6 bases between them. The CDR3 DNA is TGCGCCAGCAGCTGGGGCGCAACTAATGAAAAACTGTTTTTT. It codes for CASSWGATNEKLFF.

The chain uses TRBV7-3 and TRBJ2-1, with 8 positions matching TRBD2. Germline loops: CDR1 SGHTA, CDR2 FQGTGA. With V trimmed by 0 bases and J by 6 bases, 7 bases remained unmatched. The CDR3 runs to 16 residues. The CDR3 DNA reads TGTGCCAGCAGCTTAACGGTGACAGCGGGAGTCAATGAGCAGTTCTTC. The encoded protein is CASSLTVTAGVNEQFF.

The rearrangement links TRBV6-6 to TRBJ1-4, with 7 bases identical to TRBD1. Per the germline V gene, CDR1 is MNHNY and CDR2 is SVGAGI (reference sequence). The CDR3 totals 13 residues. V shed 6 bases, J shed 6 bases, and the junction held 4 bases outside the gene matches. The CDR3 DNA follows: TGTGCCAGCAGGAGGGGGCTCCATGAAAAACTGTTTTTT. Residues: CASRRGLHEKLFF.

The chain carries TRBV11-1 and TRBJ2-7; weak D call: TRBD1 (6 bases). Trimming took off 5 bases at V and 6 bases at J, with 20 bases between the two ends. CDR1 SGHAT and CDR2 FQDESV come from the germline V gene (reference sequence). This CDR3 has 15 residues. Here the CDR3 reads CASSLNRDTYSEQYF. In DNA form, the CDR3 reads TGTGCCAGCAGCCTGAACCGGGACACCTACTCCGAGCAGTACTTC.

In its sample, this clone was seen once. V and J are TRBV2 and TRBJ2-1; TRBD2 matches at 8 bases. Unmatched junction bases numbered 15, after V lost 11 bases and J lost 15 bases. This CDR3 contains 12 residues. Per germline, CDR1 SNHLY and CDR2 FYNNEI. CDR3 in DNA: TGTGCCGGGGGGACGGCAGGACTAGCTCTGTTCTTC. Protein product: CAGGTAGLALFF.

This rearrangement joins TRBV7-2 to TRBJ1-5; 9 positions agree with TRBD1. V gave up 5 bases and J gave up 7 bases; unmatched junction bases: 12. Germline CDR1 and CDR2: SGHTA and FQGNSA. This CDR3 has 16 residues. Written as DNA, the CDR3 is TGTGCCAGCAGCCCACAGGACAGGGGAAGGTGGCAGCCCCAGCATTTT. It specifies CASSPQDRGRWQPQHF.

V is TRBV6-6 and J is TRBJ2-7; no firm D call. Trimming pared 8 bases from V and 6 bases from J, leaving 8 bases between. CDR1 is MNHNY, CDR2 SVGAGI, per germline (reference sequence). The CDR3 length is 10 residues. The CDR3 DNA reads TGTGCCAGCGGGTTGGGCGAGCAGTACTTC. This codes for CASGLGEQYF.

V usage is TRBV2 and J usage is TRBJ2-3; D might be TRBD2 (6 bases). Germline CDR1 and CDR2: SNHLY and FYNNEI. Trimming cost V 5 bases and J 4 bases, with 16 bases left between them. The CDR3 is 15 amino acids. This chain's CDR3 is CASSYTAGYPDTQYF. In DNA form, the CDR3 reads TGTGCCAGCAGTTACACGGCGGGGTATCCAGATACGCAGTATTTT.

The chain employs TRBV7-3 and TRBJ2-1; 9 bases fit TRBD2. Germline trimming cut 1 base from V and 2 bases from J; bases unmatched to any gene: 9. This CDR3 contains 18 residues. CDR1 and CDR2 from the germline V gene are SGHTA and FQGTGA. The DNA of the CDR3 is TGTGCCAGCAGCTTAAAACCCGGGGCTAGCGGGACCTACAATGAGCAGTTCTTC. Amino acids: CASSLKPGASGTYNEQFF.

The V gene is TRBV28, the J gene TRBJ2-7; D gene uncertain. V gave up 5 bases and J gave up 3 bases, with 11 bases separating them. Germline V gives CDR1 MDHEN, CDR2 SYDVKM. This CDR3 is built from 13 residues. The CDR3 bases are TGTGCCAGCAGTCCTCGACGTGGCTACGAGCAGTACTTC. Translated: CASSPRRGYEQYF.

The CDR3 protein is CASITGGVNEKLFF. The CDR3 DNA reads TGTGCCAGCATCACAGGGGGCGTAAATGAAAAACTGTTTTTT. This chain joins TRBV5-4 and TRBJ1-4; 9 bases map to TRBD1. The V gene's germline CDR1 is SGHNT and CDR2 YYREEE (reference sequence). V shed 6 bases and J 5 bases; nucleotides not matched to a gene: 5. The CDR3 runs 14 residues.

The CDR3 reads CAWSTAGQPNTEAFF. The CDR3 coding sequence is TGTGCCTGGAGCACGGCGGGACAACCGAACACTGAAGCTTTCTTT. The rearrangement links TRBV30 to TRBJ1-1; possibly TRBD1 for D (6 bases). This CDR3 has 15 residues. Trimming left V 3 bases short and J 1 base short, with 15 bases between. The germline V gene encodes CDR1 GTSNPN and CDR2 SVGIG (reference sequence).

The chain links TRBV19 to TRBJ2-7; 9 nucleotides agree with TRBD2. The CDR3 is 16 residues long. The V gene's germline CDR1 is LNHDA and CDR2 SQIVND (reference sequence). V shed 4 bases, J shed 0 bases, and the junction held 7 bases outside the gene matches. Here the CDR3 DNA reads TGTGCCAGTAGTAGACCTAGCGGGGAGAGCTCCTACGAGCAGTACTTC. The encoded protein is CASSRPSGESSYEQYF. Variable domain in full (rest from reference TRBV19 and TRBJ2-7): DGGITQSPKYLFRKEGQNVTLSCEQNLNHDAMYWYRQDPGQGLRLIYYSQIVNDFQKGDIAEGYSVSREKKESFPLTVTSAQKNPTAFYLCASSRPSGESSYEQYFGPGTRLTVT.

V usage is TRBV5-1 and J usage is TRBJ1-2; no reliable D call. This CDR3 spans 14 amino acids. V was clipped by 3 bases and J by 4 bases, with 13 bases between them. Germline V CDR1 and CDR2: SGHRS, YFSETQ. The CDR3: CASSSLGRVYGYTF. The CDR3 coding sequence is TGCGCCAGCAGCTCCCTCGGGCGAGTCTATGGCTACACCTTC.

The sample holds one count of this clone. The chain recombines TRBV9 with TRBJ2-7; tentatively, D is TRBD1 (6 bases). Between the trimmed V and J ends, which lost 0 bases and 3 bases, there was a span of 13 bases. The CDR3 is 15 residues long. Germline V gives CDR1 SGDLS, CDR2 YYNGEE. CDR3 sequence (DNA): TGTGCCAGCAGCGTAGGGACAGATTTAAACTACGAGCAGTACTTC. This sequence encodes CASSVGTDLNYEQYF.

The chain links TRBV7-9 to TRBJ1-2, with D tentatively TRBD1 (6 bases). From germline, CDR1 is SEHNR and CDR2 FQNEAQ (reference sequence). V was clipped by 3 bases and J by 8 bases, with 7 bases between them. The CDR3 totals 11 residues. The CDR3 region is CASSLDRGYTF. The CDR3 nucleotides read TGTGCCAGCAGCTTGGACAGAGGCTACACCTTC.

In DNA, the CDR3 is TGTGCCAGCAGCTTGTTTGGGGAACAAGAGACCCAGTACTTC. Its translation: CASSLFGEQETQYF. The chain carries TRBV5-6 and TRBJ2-5; unclear D gene. This CDR3 is built from 14 residues. CDR1 SGHDT and CDR2 YYEEEE come from the germline V gene. Trimming removed 1 base at V and 2 bases at J, with 9 bases between. Based on the CDR3 plus reference TRBV5-6 and TRBJ2-5, the full variable domain is DAGVTQSPTHLIKTRGQQVTLRCSPKSGHDTVSWYQQALGQGPQFIFQYYEEEERQRGNFPDRFSGHQFPNYSSELNVNALLLGDSALYLCASSLFGEQETQYFGPGTRLLVL.